Listed here are 30 T cell receptor beta chains from one sample, sequenced in a study of CD4+ T cells in melanoma. Some clones are missing from TCRdb's copy, which holds only in-frame ones; the method was immunoSEQ multiplex PCR. The data hold roughly 10,000 clones, with less than 70% observed a single time. Sequenced material: cells from a culture (not recorded whether cultured in vitro). Receptor source: a human donor with melanoma.

The CDR3 bases are TGTGCCAGCAGCTTGGGACAGGGAGACTATGGCTACACCTTC. Protein product: CASSLGQGDYGYTF. The chain joins TRBV5-5 to TRBJ1-2, with TRBD1 identical over 7 bases. J gave up 3 bases and V 0 bases, and 2 bases lay outside the gene matches. Germline lookup yields CDR1 SGHKS and CDR2 YYEKEE (reference sequence). This CDR3 is built from 14 residues.

The chain couples TRBV7-9 to TRBJ2-3; TRBD1 matches 10 bases. Trimming cost V 8 bases and J 4 bases; bases outside gene matches: 9. The CDR3 sequence is 15 residues long. CDR1 and CDR2 from the germline V gene are SEHNR and FQNEAQ (reference sequence). In DNA, the CDR3 is TGTGCCAGCGAACTCCACGGACAGGGGGCAGATACGCAGTATTTT. As protein: CASELHGQGADTQYF.

This clone appeared once. The genes are TRBV9 and TRBJ2-3; 16 nucleotides match TRBD2. Germline CDR1 and CDR2: SGDLS and YYNGEE. The junction had 9 bases not matched to a gene; V was cut back by 5 bases and J by 6 bases. The CDR3 loop spans 17 amino acids. The CDR3 spells CASSKGLAGGVWDTQYF. CDR3 nucleotides: TGTGCCAGCAGTAAGGGACTAGCGGGGGGGGTATGGGATACGCAGTATTTT.

The rearrangement links TRBV9 to TRBJ1-6, with a possible D match to TRBD1 (5 bases). CDR1 and CDR2 from the germline V gene are SGDLS and YYNGEE. Trimming removed 0 bases from V and 7 bases from J, with 17 bases in between. CDR3 length: 17 residues. The DNA of the CDR3 is TGTGCCAGCAGCGTAGATCGTCGGGGGGGTGAGAATTCACCCCTCCACTTT. Protein: CASSVDRRGGENSPLHF.

V gene TRBV9 combines with J gene TRBJ2-2, with D possibly TRBD2 on 5 matching bases. Germline CDR1 is SGDLS and CDR2 is YYNGEE. Between the trimmed V and J ends, which lost 2 bases and 3 bases, there was a span of 14 bases. There are 16 residues in the CDR3. CDR3 in DNA: TGTGCCAGCAGCGTCTACTTCGGGGTGGACACCGGGGAGCTGTTTTTT. This encodes CASSVYFGVDTGELFF.

The chain employs TRBV27 and TRBJ1-4, with TRBD1 as a possible D gene (6 bases). V was cut by 7 bases and J by 7 bases, with 16 bases left in between. CDR1 MNHEY and CDR2 SMNVEV come from the germline V gene (reference sequence). The CDR3 extends over 14 amino acids. This CDR3 is CASMDWGAREKLFF. CDR3 nucleotide sequence: TGTGCCAGCATGGACTGGGGGGCCCGTGAAAAACTGTTTTTT.

This chain uses TRBV7-2 with TRBJ1-2; 7 bases align to TRBD1. The V gene end was trimmed by 1 base and the J gene end by 1 base; junction bases not matched to a gene: 6. The germline CDR1 and CDR2 sequences are SGHTA and FQGNSA. CDR3 length: 16 residues. CDR3 nucleotide sequence: TGTGCCAGCAGCTTAGGTCGGGACAGAATTAACTATGGCTACACCTTC. Residues: CASSLGRDRINYGYTF.

V and J are TRBV5-1 and TRBJ1-2; D may be TRBD1 (6 bases). The CDR3 length is 15 residues. Trimming removed 1 base from V and 4 bases from J, with 14 bases in between. Germline V gene data show CDR1 as SGHRS and CDR2 as YFSETQ. DNA of the CDR3: TGCGCCAGCAGCTTGAGAGCAGGGGTGGCCTATGGCTACACCTTC. It encodes CASSLRAGVAYGYTF.

This clone was counted only a few times. V usage is TRBV18 and J usage is TRBJ1-1, with D uncertain. CDR3 size: 11 residues. V was clipped by 6 bases and J by 5 bases, with 7 bases between them. Germline CDR1 and CDR2: KGHSH and LQKENI. The CDR3: CASSPGTEAFF. The DNA of the CDR3 is TGTGCCAGCTCCCCAGGAACTGAAGCTTTCTTT.

This clone appeared a single time. The chain carries TRBV6-6 and TRBJ1-2; tentative D call: TRBD1 (5 bases). The CDR3 is made up of 13 amino acids. Germline CDR1 is MNHNY and CDR2 is SVGAGI (reference sequence). The V end lost 2 bases, the J end lost 2 bases, and 6 bases lay between the germline ends. The CDR3, as DNA: TGTGCCAGCAGTTACGGACAAAACTATGGCTACACCTTC. This gives the protein CASSYGQNYGYTF.

V is TRBV6-9 and J is TRBJ2-7; D is perhaps TRBD1 (5 bases). CDR1 is MNHGY and CDR2 is SVAAGI in the germline V gene. The CDR3 sequence is 13 residues long. V was pared by 4 bases and J by 4 bases, with 11 bases between. In nucleotides, the CDR3 is TGTGCCAGCAGTTCAGGGCGTCAGTACGAGCAGTACTTC. Encoded protein: CASSSGRQYEQYF.

This clone ranks as medium-sized (0.01 to 0.1%). CDR3 residues: CASSRLGQRGEQYF. The DNA of the CDR3 is TGTGCCAGCAGCCGCCTGGGACAGCGCGGAGAGCAGTACTTC. The rearrangement joins TRBV11-2 to TRBJ2-7, with 7 bases that match TRBD1. There are 14 residues in the CDR3. Germline V CDR1 and CDR2: SGHAT, FQNNGV. Trimming removed 5 bases from V and 7 bases from J; junction bases left unmatched: 11.

This chain uses TRBV5-4 with TRBJ1-2; possibly TRBD1 for D (6 bases). The CDR3 is made up of 16 amino acids. Trimming stripped 1 base from V and 2 bases from J, with 15 bases between. Looked up from germline, CDR1 is SGHNT and CDR2 is YYREEE (reference sequence). CDR3 in amino acids: CASSLRLGGANYGYTF. In DNA form, the CDR3 reads TGTGCCAGCAGCTTGAGGTTGGGGGGCGCGAACTATGGCTACACCTTC.

The gene calls are TRBV29-1 and TRBJ2-5; no firm D call. Germline CDR1 reads SQVTM; CDR2 reads ANQGSEA. This CDR3 has 12 amino acids. V gave up 6 bases and J gave up 1 base, with 9 bases separating them. The CDR3 here is CSVAPSQETQYF. The CDR3 bases are TGCAGCGTGGCCCCCTCCCAAGAGACCCAGTACTTC.

The chain is built from TRBV6-6 and TRBJ1-5; D is ambiguous. In germline, CDR1 is MNHNY, CDR2 SVGAGI (reference sequence). With 1 base removed from V and 4 bases from J, the gap between germline ends came to 8 bases. This CDR3 region has 14 residues. The CDR3 coding sequence is TGTGCCAGCAGTTACTTTGAGGGTAATCAGCCCCAGCATTTT. As protein: CASSYFEGNQPQHF.

Written as DNA, the CDR3 is TGTGCCAGCACGTATCTTGGGGAGACCCAGTACTTC. The encoded protein is CASTYLGETQYF. The chain is built from TRBV6-1 and TRBJ2-5; D not certain. The length of the CDR3 is 12 residues. Germline CDR1 reads MNHNS; CDR2 reads SASEGT. V was cut by 7 bases and J by 5 bases, with 11 bases left in between.

The gene calls are TRBV9 and TRBJ1-2; D call uncertain. V was pared by 0 bases and J by 3 bases, with 9 bases between. The CDR3 is made up of 14 amino acids. CDR1 SGDLS and CDR2 YYNGEE come from the germline V gene. The CDR3 protein is CASSVALTDYGYTF. The CDR3 DNA reads as TGTGCCAGCAGCGTAGCTTTGACGGACTATGGCTACACCTTC.

The rearrangement uses TRBV14 and TRBJ2-5; D is possibly TRBD2 (5 bases). Germline V CDR1 and CDR2: SGHDN, FVKESK. V was cut by 11 bases and J by 0 bases, with 19 bases left in between. CDR3 length: 15 amino acids. This CDR3 reads CARPSGDVYQETQYF. CDR3 nucleotides: TGTGCCCGACCGTCCGGGGATGTGTACCAAGAGACCCAGTACTTC. Variable domain in full (rest from reference TRBV14 and TRBJ2-5): EAGVTQFPSHSVIEKGQTVTLRCDPISGHDNLYWYRRVMGKEIKFLLHFVKESKQDESGMPNNRFLAERTGGTYSTLKVQPAELEDSGVYFCARPSGDVYQETQYFGPGTRLLVL.

The chain carries TRBV6-5 and TRBJ1-3, with a tentative D call TRBD1 (5 bases). The CDR3 runs to 16 residues. V dropped 2 bases and J dropped 5 bases, with 16 bases sitting between them. The germline V gene has CDR1 MNHEY and CDR2 SVGAGI. The CDR3 is CASSYQPGPSRNTIYF. Here the CDR3 DNA reads TGTGCCAGCAGTTACCAGCCGGGACCGAGCCGAAACACCATATATTTT.

The chain joins TRBV5-6 to TRBJ2-7; 7 bases line up with TRBD2. The CDR3 is made up of 14 amino acids. Per germline, CDR1 SGHDT and CDR2 YYEEEE. Trimming at V came to 4 bases and at J to 6 bases, leaving 10 bases not matched to a gene. The CDR3 sequence is CASSLRGGGGEQYF. The CDR3 bases are TGTGCCAGCAGCCTGAGGGGCGGGGGTGGCGAGCAGTACTTC.

This chain connects TRBV5-6 to TRBJ1-4; D is unresolved. V was cut by 6 bases and J by 6 bases, with 12 bases left in between. The CDR3 is 13 residues long. Germline V gene data show CDR1 as SGHDT and CDR2 as YYEEEE. DNA of the CDR3: TGTGCCAGCACTTCCGGGATATATGAAAAACTGTTTTTT. This codes for CASTSGIYEKLFF.

Note on this clone: The sample contains more than one DNA sequence encoding this CDR3. The J gene is TRBJ1-4, the V gene TRBV2; 9 nucleotides align to TRBD1. From germline, CDR1 is SNHLY and CDR2 FYNNEI. Trimming took 10 bases from V and 8 from J; bases not matched to a gene: 14. CDR3 length: 15 amino acids. Written as DNA, the CDR3 is TGTGCCACCCGGGACAGGGCCTTCTTTGGGGAAAAACTGTTTTTT. Translated, it gives CATRDRAFFGEKLFF.

This chain links TRBV5-4 with TRBJ2-7; 8 bases match TRBD1. V lost 1 base and J lost 5; bases outside the gene matches: 8. Germline CDR1 is SGHNT and CDR2 is YYREEE (reference sequence). This CDR3 has 15 residues. CDR3 sequence: CASSLWTGLLNEQYF. The CDR3 DNA follows: TGTGCCAGCAGCTTGTGGACAGGGCTTTTGAACGAGCAGTACTTC.

This clone was observed once. The V gene is TRBV5-6, the J gene TRBJ2-1, with TRBD1 as a possible D gene (5 bases). Germline V CDR1 and CDR2: SGHDT, YYEEEE. The CDR3 is made up of 12 amino acids. Trimming removed 1 base from V and 13 bases from J, with 12 bases in between. Written as DNA, the CDR3 is TGTGCCAGCAGCTTGCAGGGCAGGGATCAGTTCTTC. This sequence encodes CASSLQGRDQFF.

This chain links TRBV6-5 with TRBJ1-1; possible D gene TRBD1, 6 bases. Germline-derived CDR1 and CDR2 are MNHEY and SVGAGI. The CDR3 runs to 14 residues. V was cut by 6 bases and J by 1 base, with 12 bases left in between. The DNA of the CDR3 is TGTGCCAGCAGAACCAGGGGAGAGAACACTGAAGCTTTCTTT. Amino acid sequence: CASRTRGENTEAFF.

Regarding this clone: Sequence at one end of the junction differs from germline and may be a read error. At the DNA level, this CDR3 is encoded by other sequences in the same sample as well. The chain is built from TRBV6-1 and TRBJ1-5, with 11 bases fitting TRBD1. The V gene's germline CDR1 is MNHNS and CDR2 SASEGT. The CDR3 runs to 15 residues. CDR3 loop: CASRDRGRVNQPQHF. The CDR3, as DNA: TGCGCCAGCAGGGACAGGGGGAGGGTCAATCAGCCCCAGCATTTT.

A single count supports this clone. The chain combines TRBV5-1 with TRBJ1-4, with 8 bases identical to TRBD1. V gave up 0 bases and J gave up 2 bases; unmatched junction bases: 3. The CDR3 has 16 amino acids. Per the germline V gene, CDR1 is SGHRS and CDR2 is YFSETQ. CDR3 in amino acids: CASSLGQGLTNEKLFF. The CDR3 DNA reads as TGCGCCAGCAGCTTGGGACAGGGGTTGACTAATGAAAAACTGTTTTTT.

The chain employs TRBV11-3 and TRBJ2-1; perhaps TRBD2 as D (5 bases). Trimming shortened V by 5 bases and J by 0 bases, and 17 bases separated the two germline ends. CDR1 is SGHNT and CDR2 is YENEEA in the germline V gene. The CDR3 contains 17 residues. CDR3 amino acids: CASSPSGRASSYNEQFF. The CDR3 coding sequence is TGTGCCAGCAGCCCCTCGGGAAGGGCGAGCTCCTACAATGAGCAGTTCTTC.

V usage is TRBV6-4 and J usage is TRBJ1-2; no reliable D call. V lost 0 bases to trimming and J lost 7 bases, with 9 bases between them. The CDR3 loop spans 13 amino acids. Germline CDR1 and CDR2: MRHNA and SNTAGT. The CDR3 nucleotides read TGTGCCAGCAGTGACTCGCGAGGGTTTGGCTACACCTTC. It yields the protein CASSDSRGFGYTF.

The sample holds a few counts of this clone. This chain connects TRBV9 to TRBJ2-2; 10 bases fit TRBD1. J lost 2 bases, V lost 1 base, and 14 bases had no gene match. CDR1 is SGDLS and CDR2 is YYNGEE in the germline V gene. The CDR3 consists of 20 residues. The CDR3 DNA reads TGTGCCAGCAGCGTACGCCGGGACAGGGGCCCCCGGACAAACACCGGGGAGCTGTTTTTT. Encoded protein: CASSVRRDRGPRTNTGELFF.